This paragraph covers one TCR beta chain sequence. What it binds is unknown. The source of the sample is a study of T-cell reconstitution after alpha-beta-depleted transplantation in children. Trimming removed 3 bases at V and 5 bases at J, with 8 bases between. Germline CDR1 reads KGHSH; CDR2 reads LQKENI. The CDR3 runs to 13 residues. Preparation of the TCRbeta library used unique molecular identifiers. TCRdb re-called the PCR reads through MiXCR, storing one row per CDR3 protein. The sample carries around 700,000 distinct CDR3 sequences, around 13% recorded once. Study-wide results and limits: About two months after transplant, alpha-beta T cells reportedly came from several hundred expanded graft clones. In some patients, recipient T cells and intrathymic progenitors surviving conditioning explained high day-60 diversity. Fresh T-cell production supplied most of the T-cell counts and diversity seen one year after transplant.

This TCR came from a girl aged 2 to 10 with congenital amegakaryocytic thrombocytopenia, due to receive a stem cell transplant. The chain links TRBV18 to TRBJ1-5; D unresolved. Sequences were derived from PBMCs, sampled before TCRalphabeta/CD19-depleted stem cell transplant. CDR3 coding DNA: TGTGCCAGCTCACCGTTCGGAGATCAGCCCCAGCATTTT. Its translation is CASSPFGDQPQHF. The entire variable domain, with the rest obtained from reference TRBV18 and TRBJ1-5, is as follows: NAGVMQNPRHLVRRRGQEARLRCSPMKGHSHVYWYRQLPEEGLKFMVYLQKENIIDESGMPKERFSAEFPKEGPSILRIQQVVRGDSAAYFCASSPFGDQPQHFGDGTRLSIL.